One sample yielded the 18 T cell receptor beta chains listed below, sequenced in a study of OX40 agonist ivuxolimab in advanced cancers. Profiled with immunoSEQ multiplex PCR; TCRdb holds only in-frame clones, not every one. The sample records around 70,000 clones, roughly 86% being singletons. The material sequenced was CD4+ or CD8+ T cells sorted from blood, taken in a trial of the OX40 agonist ivuxolimab. All receptors come from an adult with an advanced solid tumor such as melanoma, head and neck, liver or kidney cancer.

The count of this clone is one. The V gene is TRBV7-9, the J gene TRBJ1-4; D not resolved. This CDR3 contains 13 residues. V was cut by 4 bases and J by 4 bases, with 7 bases left in between. Germline V lookup: CDR1 SEHNR, CDR2 FQNEAQ (reference sequence). CDR3: CASSSGSNEKLFF. CDR3 coding DNA: TGTGCCAGCAGCTCTGGGAGTAATGAAAAACTGTTTTTT.

This sequence joins TRBV28 and TRBJ2-1, with 9 bases matching TRBD2. The CDR3 sequence is 16 residues long. V was pared by 7 bases and J by 7 bases, with 14 bases of the junction left unmatched. Germline V CDR1 and CDR2: MDHEN, SYDVKM. CDR3 region: CASTNTVRLAANEQFF. As DNA, the CDR3 is TGTGCCAGCACCAATACCGTGAGACTAGCGGCAAATGAGCAGTTCTTC.

In its sample, this clone was seen a few times. J is TRBJ1-5 and V is TRBV6-1; D uncertain. V shed 1 base and J shed 0 bases, with 10 bases lying between them. This CDR3 is 16 amino acids long. From germline, CDR1 is MNHNS and CDR2 SASEGT. In nucleotides, the CDR3 is TGTGCCAGCAGTGAAGGGAGCGGTTATAGCAATCAGCCCCAGCATTTT. It specifies CASSEGSGYSNQPQHF.

The chain links TRBV5-1 to TRBJ2-5; 7 nucleotides align to TRBD1. CDR1 and CDR2 (germline): SGHRS, YFSETQ. This CDR3 is built from 14 residues. The V gene end was trimmed by 4 bases and the J gene end by 0 bases; junction bases not matched to a gene: 3. CDR3 loop: CASSPGQDQETQYF. The CDR3 DNA reads TGCGCCAGCAGCCCCGGACAGGACCAAGAGACCCAGTACTTC.

This clone has a handful of counts. The CDR3 DNA follows: TGTGCCTTACAGCGGACAGGGGGCTGGGCTAATGAAAAACTGTTTTTT. Translated: CALQRTGGWANEKLFF. This chain connects TRBV7-3 to TRBJ1-4, with TRBD1 matching 11 bases. Germline assignment: CDR1 SGHTA and CDR2 FQGTGA. V shed 11 bases, J shed 3 bases, and the junction held 11 bases outside the gene matches. CDR3 length: 16 residues.

This chain links TRBV14 with TRBJ1-4, with D possibly being TRBD1 (6 bases). The length of the CDR3 is 15 residues. The V and J ends lost 6 bases and 5 bases respectively, with 16 bases between them. The germline V gene has CDR1 SGHDN and CDR2 FVKESK. This CDR3 is CASSLQGWGNEKLFF. Written as DNA, the CDR3 is TGTGCCAGCAGTCTACAGGGATGGGGAAATGAAAAACTGTTTTTT.

CDR3 bases: TGTGCCAGCAGCCCGTGGGGCAACCCGAACACCGGGGAGCTGTTTTTT. Its translation: CASSPWGNPNTGELFF. V usage is TRBV11-2 and J usage is TRBJ2-2; a weak D match, TRBD1 (5 bases). The V gene's germline CDR1 is SGHAT and CDR2 FQNNGV. Trimming removed 5 bases from V and 0 bases from J, with 13 bases in between. The CDR3 spans 16 residues.

CDR3 sequence reads: CASSLRREAFF. For the CDR3, the DNA is TGTGCCAGCAGTTTGAGAAGGGAGGCTTTCTTT. This chain uses TRBV28 with TRBJ1-1; no clear D gene. The germline V gene encodes CDR1 MDHEN and CDR2 SYDVKM. The CDR3 sequence is 11 residues long. V shed 3 bases and J shed 11 bases, with 10 bases lying between them.

The V gene is TRBV6-5, the J gene TRBJ2-5; 7 positions match TRBD2. The CDR3 is made up of 14 amino acids. The germline CDR1 and CDR2 sequences are MNHEY and SVGAGI. With 2 bases clipped from V and 5 bases from J, the junction kept 5 bases outside the gene matches. The CDR3 nucleotides read TGTGCCAGCAGTTACGGGGGAGGGATCGAGACCCAGTACTTC. Its protein is CASSYGGGIETQYF.

The chain employs TRBV5-1 and TRBJ2-7, with D tentatively TRBD1 (6 bases). The V end was cut by 4 bases, the J end by 7 bases, with 15 bases between. There are 13 residues in the CDR3. Germline assignment: CDR1 SGHRS and CDR2 YFSETQ. CDR3 region: CASSLDSQGEQYF. In DNA, the CDR3 is TGCGCCAGCAGCCTGGACTCCCAGGGGGAGCAGTACTTC.

This chain connects TRBV29-1 to TRBJ1-3; no definite D call. CDR3 length: 14 amino acids. Germline V gene sequence: CDR1 SQVTM, CDR2 ANQGSEA. Trimming cost V 0 bases and J 0 bases, with 6 bases left between them. CDR3 in DNA: TGCAGCGTTGAAGAACCGAACTCTGGAAACACCATATATTTT. This sequence encodes CSVEEPNSGNTIYF.

The chain is built from TRBV28 and TRBJ2-5; D tentatively fits TRBD1 or TRBD2 (5 bases each). V was cut by 5 bases and J by 5 bases, with 15 bases left in between. Germline V gives CDR1 MDHEN, CDR2 SYDVKM. The CDR3 runs to 14 residues. CDR3 residues: CASSPRFRDETQYF. In nucleotides, the CDR3 is TGTGCCAGCAGTCCACGGTTCAGGGACGAGACCCAGTACTTC.

The rearrangement uses TRBV28 and TRBJ2-1, with 9 bases fitting TRBD1. CDR1 and CDR2 from the germline V gene are MDHEN and SYDVKM. The CDR3 is made up of 14 amino acids. Trimming at V came to 3 bases and at J to 10 bases, leaving 7 bases not matched to a gene. This CDR3 reads CASSFGTGSREQFF. CDR3 DNA sequence: TGTGCCAGCAGTTTCGGGACAGGGAGCCGCGAGCAGTTCTTC. Full variable domain (remainder filled in from reference TRBV28 and TRBJ2-1): DVKVTQSSRYLVKRTGEKVFLECVQDMDHENMFWYRQDPGLGLRLIYFSYDVKMKEKGDIPEGYSVSREKKERFSLILESASTNQTSMYLCASSFGTGSREQFFGPGTRLTVL.

For the CDR3, the DNA is TGCGCCAGCAGCCCGGGGACAGGGGGTTCGAGGACTGAAGCTTTCTTT. It specifies CASSPGTGGSRTEAFF. V and J are TRBV5-1 and TRBJ1-1, with TRBD1 identical over 11 bases. Per the germline V gene, CDR1 is SGHRS and CDR2 is YFSETQ. This CDR3 region has 16 residues. V lost 4 bases and J lost 5; bases outside the gene matches: 10. Supplemented by reference TRBV5-1 and TRBJ1-1, the full variable domain reads KAGVTQTPRYLIKTRGQQVTLSCSPISGHRSVSWYQQTPGQGLQFLFEYFSETQRNKGNFPGRFSGRQFSNSRSEMNVSTLELGDSALYLCASSPGTGGSRTEAFFGQGTRLTVV.

This clone was counted a few times. The rearrangement joins TRBV19 to TRBJ1-4; 7 bases are a match to TRBD1. This CDR3 is 13 amino acids long. Trimming at V came to 7 bases and at J to 8 bases, leaving 7 bases not matched to a gene. CDR1 and CDR2 (germline): LNHDA, SQIVND (reference sequence). CDR3 sequence (DNA): TGTGCCAGTACTGGACAGGCGAGGGAAAAACTGTTTTTT. Its protein is CASTGQAREKLFF.

The gene calls are TRBV19 and TRBJ2-1; 10 nucleotides agree with TRBD1. J gave up 5 bases and V 3 bases, and 10 bases lay outside the gene matches. The CDR3 has 17 residues. The germline gives CDR1 LNHDA, CDR2 SQIVND (reference sequence). The CDR3 here is CASSMWELGTGDNEQFF. The CDR3 coding sequence is TGTGCCAGTAGTATGTGGGAGTTGGGGACAGGGGACAATGAGCAGTTCTTC.

Only one count was recorded for this clone. The chain employs TRBV6-5 and TRBJ2-2; D might be TRBD1 or TRBD2, each matching 5 bases. Germline V CDR1 and CDR2: MNHEY, SVGAGI. The CDR3 runs 15 residues. With 6 bases removed from V and 3 bases from J, the gap between germline ends came to 14 bases. The CDR3 DNA follows: TGTGCCAGCAGACTGGGAGCAGGGTACACCGGGGAGCTGTTTTTT. Its protein is CASRLGAGYTGELFF.

In its sample, this clone was seen a few times. The chain recombines TRBV4-3 with TRBJ2-3, with TRBD2 identical over 11 bases. The J segment lost 0 bases and the V segment lost 1 base, leaving 15 bases of the junction unmatched. Germline V gives CDR1 LGHNA, CDR2 YSLEER. The CDR3 has 21 residues. In nucleotides, the CDR3 is TGCGCCAGCAGCCAAGTCTGGGCCCCGGGACTAGCGGATATAAGCACAGATACGCAGTATTTT. Translating gives CASSQVWAPGLADISTDTQYF.